Listed below are T cell receptor beta chains from one sample, sequenced in a study of cytomegalovirus exposure and HLA in healthy donors. The assay was immunoSEQ multiplex PCR, and TCRdb's table has in-frame clones only and misses some. The sample shows about 350,000 clones, 87% of them seen only once. The sequenced sample consisted of PBMCs. The receptors derive from a woman aged 25 to 39 in good health and CMV-seropositive. The CDR3 runs from the conserved cysteine through the conserved F or W. Clone sizes are given selectively: once, few, many, or a class where the clone is expanded.

cdr3_aa: CASSTGQQLNEKLFF
clone_size: NA
j_call: TRBJ1-4
v_call: TRBV5-1

cdr3_aa: CASSLTGGNRGNTEAFF
clone_size: NA
j_call: TRBJ1-1
v_call: TRBV5-1

cdr3_aa: CASSPVIDRAHEQYF
clone_size: NA
j_call: TRBJ2-7
v_call: TRBV7-6

cdr3_aa: CASSFGGEDEQYF
clone_size: NA
j_call: TRBJ2-7
v_call: TRBV5-6

cdr3_aa: CASSAWVTGLEQYF
clone_size: NA
j_call: TRBJ2-7
v_call: TRBV5-5

cdr3_aa: CASRYRVDTDTQYF
clone_size: NA
j_call: TRBJ2-3
v_call: TRBV14

cdr3_aa: CASSQGLAGDYEQYF
clone_size: NA
j_call: TRBJ2-7
v_call: TRBV7-8

cdr3_aa: CASSPGTSGRVETQYF
clone_size: NA
j_call: TRBJ2-5
v_call: TRBV27

cdr3_aa: CASSPSNRAPYEQYF
clone_size: few
j_call: TRBJ2-7
v_call: TRBV5-1

cdr3_aa: CASSRTLSGRAGTQYF
clone_size: NA
j_call: TRBJ2-5
v_call: TRBV11-1

cdr3_aa: CASSERGGGGELFF
clone_size: NA
j_call: TRBJ2-2
v_call: TRBV6-1

cdr3_aa: CASSDTLLGAFF
clone_size: NA
j_call: TRBJ1-1
v_call: TRBV25-1

cdr3_aa: CASSLEPVGVLGWQPQHF
clone_size: NA
j_call: TRBJ1-5
v_call: TRBV7-9

cdr3_aa: CASSLGQANQPQHF
clone_size: NA
j_call: TRBJ1-5
v_call: TRBV5-1

cdr3_aa: CASSPGLAGVYNEQFF
clone_size: NA
j_call: TRBJ2-1
v_call: TRBV5-4

cdr3_aa: CAGSGLQNIQYF
clone_size: NA
j_call: TRBJ2-4
v_call: TRBV2

cdr3_aa: CASSLALLGTGGGETQYF
clone_size: NA
j_call: TRBJ2-5
v_call: TRBV11-2

cdr3_aa: CASIDRRYEQYF
clone_size: NA
j_call: TRBJ2-7
v_call: TRBV2

cdr3_aa: CASSRTGFEDTQYF
clone_size: NA
j_call: TRBJ2-3
v_call: TRBV2

cdr3_aa: CATSRGTSGGRQTQYF
clone_size: NA
j_call: TRBJ2-5
v_call: TRBV15

cdr3_aa: CASSQPSTSYEQYF
clone_size: once
j_call: TRBJ2-7
v_call: TRBV4-2

cdr3_aa: CASSQDIVGRGQFF
clone_size: NA
j_call: TRBJ2-1
v_call: TRBV4-3

cdr3_aa: CATSRRTTGDGYTF
clone_size: NA
j_call: TRBJ1-2
v_call: TRBV15

cdr3_aa: CSVIRTGGSYNEQFF
clone_size: NA
j_call: TRBJ2-1
v_call: TRBV29-1

cdr3_aa: CRVLAGLSNTGELFF
clone_size: NA
j_call: TRBJ2-2
v_call: TRBV29-1

cdr3_aa: CAWSEGFGNTIYF
clone_size: NA
j_call: TRBJ1-3
v_call: TRBV30

cdr3_aa: CASRNPGGVNYGYTF
clone_size: NA
j_call: TRBJ1-2
v_call: TRBV28

cdr3_aa: CASSFLGELYGYTF
clone_size: NA
j_call: TRBJ1-2
v_call: TRBV28

cdr3_aa: CASSGTVPVEQYF
clone_size: NA
j_call: TRBJ2-7
v_call: TRBV19

cdr3_aa: CASSRSPGQGAYEQYF
clone_size: NA
j_call: TRBJ2-7
v_call: TRBV5-4

cdr3_aa: CASSAPGGQGGSTDTQYF
clone_size: NA
j_call: TRBJ2-3
v_call: TRBV9

cdr3_aa: CATSIFQGPAYEQYF
clone_size: NA
j_call: TRBJ2-7
v_call: TRBV15

cdr3_aa: CASTSDTGGYEQYF
clone_size: NA
j_call: TRBJ2-7
v_call: TRBV6-5

cdr3_aa: CASIGWGDTSYEQYF
clone_size: NA
j_call: TRBJ2-7
v_call: TRBV6-5

cdr3_aa: CASSLEGGSIPGELFF
clone_size: NA
j_call: TRBJ2-2
v_call: TRBV7-7

cdr3_aa: CASSQGQGAYEQFF
clone_size: NA
j_call: TRBJ2-1
v_call: TRBV4-3

cdr3_aa: CASSYSVGDAGNTIYF
clone_size: NA
j_call: TRBJ1-3
v_call: TRBV6-5

cdr3_aa: CASSAPPNTEAFF
clone_size: NA
j_call: TRBJ1-1
v_call: TRBV7-9

cdr3_aa: CASSSHDLSGARSEYEQYF
clone_size: NA
j_call: TRBJ2-7
v_call: TRBV7-6

cdr3_aa: CASSLGLAVQETQYF
clone_size: NA
j_call: TRBJ2-5
v_call: TRBV13

cdr3_aa: CASRDLGAGELFF
clone_size: NA
j_call: TRBJ2-2
v_call: TRBV5-1

cdr3_aa: CATSRARGASSYF
clone_size: once
j_call: TRBJ2-3
v_call: TRBV15

cdr3_aa: CASPNPSGNTIYF
clone_size: NA
j_call: TRBJ1-3
v_call: TRBV27

cdr3_aa: CAAGRANQPQHF
clone_size: NA
j_call: TRBJ1-5
v_call: TRBV29-1

cdr3_aa: CASRGGQIAYQETQYF
clone_size: NA
j_call: TRBJ2-5
v_call: TRBV5-1

cdr3_aa: CASSPLGTGELFF
clone_size: few
j_call: TRBJ2-2
v_call: TRBV18

cdr3_aa: CASSSVARWGNNEQFF
clone_size: NA
j_call: TRBJ2-1
v_call: TRBV5-1

cdr3_aa: CASSPSTDTQYF
clone_size: NA
j_call: TRBJ2-3
v_call: TRBV18

cdr3_aa: CASSQDPGVDQPQHF
clone_size: NA
j_call: TRBJ1-5
v_call: TRBV4-2

cdr3_aa: CASSHTSGSADTQYF
clone_size: NA
j_call: TRBJ2-3
v_call: TRBV4-3

cdr3_aa: CASSEPGTGGEKLFF
clone_size: NA
j_call: TRBJ1-4
v_call: TRBV6-1

cdr3_aa: CASSGGQGYEQYF
clone_size: NA
j_call: TRBJ2-7
v_call: TRBV5-4

cdr3_aa: CATSRAPDRGSYEQYF
clone_size: NA
j_call: TRBJ2-7
v_call: TRBV15

cdr3_aa: CASSLAASGGGQETQYF
clone_size: few
j_call: TRBJ2-5
v_call: TRBV5-1

cdr3_aa: CASSVGGGQVYNEQFF
clone_size: NA
j_call: TRBJ2-1
v_call: TRBV9

cdr3_aa: CASSLARRGNYGYTF
clone_size: NA
j_call: TRBJ1-2
v_call: TRBV28

cdr3_aa: CASSLGQGVTEAFF
clone_size: NA
j_call: TRBJ1-1
v_call: TRBV5-4

cdr3_aa: CASSLRTGLNTEAFF
clone_size: NA
j_call: TRBJ1-1
v_call: TRBV14

cdr3_aa: CASSTRTGYEQYF
clone_size: NA
j_call: TRBJ2-7
v_call: TRBV5-5